A selection of T cell receptor beta chains follows, all from one sample in a study of chemoradiotherapy in HPV16-positive cancers. Assay: immunoSEQ multiplex PCR; the TCRdb copy retains only in-frame clones and omits some. The top ten hold more than 35% of the sample, which has 6,000 or so clones, over 60% seen once. This sample was obtained from a patient who underwent chemoradiotherapy. The receptors were gathered from a human donor with HPV-associated anogenital cancer. Both conserved end residues are part of each CDR3.

j_gene: TRBJ1-2
len: 14
v_gene: TRBV7-9
CDR3aa: CASSLWGQEDGYTF

j_gene: TRBJ2-1
len: 15
v_gene: TRBV11-2
CDR3aa: CASSRRVTGPNEQFF

j_gene: TRBJ1-3
len: 15
v_gene: TRBV6-1
CDR3aa: CASSGGTGIGNTIYF

j_gene: TRBJ2-3
len: 16
v_gene: TRBV7-3
CDR3aa: CASSPEIRGGSDTQYF

j_gene: TRBJ1-1
len: 14
v_gene: TRBV9
CDR3aa: CASSVAGGTTEAFF

j_gene: TRBJ1-1
len: 13
v_gene: TRBV2
CDR3aa: CASSVGINTEAFF

j_gene: TRBJ2-3
len: 15
v_gene: TRBV19
CDR3aa: CASSGASGRSDTQYF

j_gene: TRBJ2-3
len: 15
v_gene: TRBV5-4
CDR3aa: CASSSSGAGTDTQYF

j_gene: TRBJ2-7
len: 13
v_gene: TRBV29-1
CDR3aa: CSVEDNRFYEQYF

j_gene: TRBJ1-2
len: 12
v_gene: TRBV10-2
CDR3aa: CASKVQTYGYTF

j_gene: TRBJ2-1
len: 18
v_gene: TRBV7-2
CDR3aa: CASSPHGRTTSSYNEQFF

j_gene: TRBJ1-5
len: 13
v_gene: TRBV6-5
CDR3aa: CASGGVGNQPQHF

j_gene: TRBJ2-1
len: 12
v_gene: TRBV7-2
CDR3aa: CASRGGDNEQFF

j_gene: TRBJ1-3
len: 14
v_gene: TRBV19
CDR3aa: CASNPGTGINTIYF

j_gene: TRBJ1-2
len: 12
v_gene: TRBV6-5
CDR3aa: CASSPGPRGYTF

j_gene: TRBJ2-2
len: 16
v_gene: TRBV7-9
CDR3aa: CASSLVRGREPGELFF

j_gene: TRBJ2-1
len: 16
v_gene: TRBV6-1
CDR3aa: CASSEFPMTVWNEQFF

j_gene: TRBJ1-1
len: 13
v_gene: TRBV19
CDR3aa: CASTTGLNTEAFF

j_gene: TRBJ1-5
len: 18
v_gene: TRBV28
CDR3aa: CASSLPRTGSYSNQPQHF

j_gene: TRBJ2-7
len: 14
v_gene: TRBV7-2
CDR3aa: CASSALAGGYEQYF

j_gene: TRBJ2-1
len: 13
v_gene: TRBV7-3
CDR3aa: CASSSQRANEQFF

j_gene: TRBJ1-2
len: 14
v_gene: TRBV5-6
CDR3aa: CASSLLGGDYGYTF

j_gene: TRBJ1-1
len: 13
v_gene: TRBV19
CDR3aa: CASSSYMNTEAFF

j_gene: TRBJ1-2
len: 15
v_gene: TRBV11-2
CDR3aa: CASSFAVRTNYGYTF

j_gene: TRBJ1-1
len: 17
v_gene: TRBV13
CDR3aa: CASSLGRNRAANTEAFF

j_gene: TRBJ1-1
len: 13
v_gene: TRBV7-3
CDR3aa: CASSSLPGTEAFF

j_gene: TRBJ2-4
len: 11
v_gene: TRBV29-1
CDR3aa: CSVVRENIQYF

j_gene: TRBJ2-1
len: 14
v_gene: TRBV7-9
CDR3aa: CASSQPPGAGEQFF

j_gene: TRBJ2-2
len: 15
v_gene: TRBV7-9
CDR3aa: CASTFGVVGTGELFF